The 20 T cell receptor beta chains below were found in one sample sequenced in a study of long-term antiretroviral therapy in people with HIV. They ran version v3.0 of the immunoSEQ assay at survey level. The repertoire was sequenced with immunoSEQ multiplex PCR; TCRdb's copy has only in-frame clones and lacks some. The table has about 21,000 clones, approximately 80% seen once; the top ten hold roughly an eighth. The sequencing used unsorted PBMCs, collected 0.1 years before starting antiretroviral therapy. These receptor sequences come from a man aged 35 to 55 with HIV.

The chain couples TRBV6-5 to TRBJ1-4; D is undetermined. Deletions cut 6 bases from V and 3 bases from J, with 8 bases between. Germline values: CDR1 MNHEY, CDR2 SVGAGI. CDR3 length equals 13 residues. The CDR3: CASRSRANEKLFF. The CDR3 nucleotides are TGTGCCAGCAGATCCCGGGCTAATGAAAAACTGTTTTTT.

The rearrangement joins TRBV5-8 to TRBJ1-5; D uncertain. This CDR3 spans 13 amino acids. The germline CDR1 and CDR2 sequences are SGHTS and YDEGEE. The V gene lost 5 bases and the J gene lost 5 bases, with 11 bases spanning the gap. The CDR3 here is CASSPSADQPQHF. CDR3 coding DNA: TGTGCCAGCAGTCCCTCGGCGGATCAGCCCCAGCATTTT.

The chain recombines TRBV7-9 with TRBJ2-7; 7 nucleotides match TRBD2. CDR1 and CDR2 (germline): SEHNR, FQNEAQ (reference sequence). This CDR3 region has 15 residues. J lost 1 base, V lost 1 base, and 4 bases had no gene match. CDR3 nucleotides: TGTGCCAGCAGCTTAGTTTCGGGGGGATCCTACGAGCAGTACTTC. Its translation is CASSLVSGGSYEQYF.

The chain couples TRBV19 to TRBJ2-1, with 10 bases aligning to TRBD2. J lost 9 bases, V lost 2 bases, and 7 bases had no gene match. Germline V CDR1 and CDR2: LNHDA, SQIVND (reference sequence). This CDR3 is built from 15 residues. CDR3 loop: CASSIPSGGGREQFF. As DNA, the CDR3 is TGTGCCAGTAGTATACCTAGCGGGGGCGGGCGTGAGCAGTTCTTC.

The chain joins TRBV6-1 to TRBJ2-7; D unresolved. The V end lost 8 bases, the J end lost 5 bases, and 10 bases lay between the germline ends. CDR1 and CDR2 (germline): MNHNS, SASEGT. The CDR3 length is 11 residues. CDR3 in DNA: TGTGCCAGCGGGGTGGGTGACGAGCAGTACTTC. It specifies CASGVGDEQYF.

This chain uses TRBV7-2 with TRBJ2-3, with no clear D. CDR3 length: 15 amino acids. Trimming cost V 1 base and J 4 bases, with 12 bases left between them. In germline, CDR1 is SGHTA, CDR2 FQGNSA. The CDR3 nucleotides are TGTGCCAGCAGCTTAGGGGTTCTCTCCGCAGATACGCAGTATTTT. This gives the protein CASSLGVLSADTQYF.

The CDR3 loop reads CASSALFTDTQYF. In DNA form, the CDR3 reads TGCGCCAGTTCGGCCCTATTCACAGATACGCAGTATTTT. The chain links TRBV10-1 to TRBJ2-3; the D is unclear. Germline-derived CDR1 and CDR2 are WNHNN and SYGVQD (reference sequence). V dropped 9 bases and J dropped 2 bases, with 12 bases sitting between them. CDR3 size: 13 residues.

V usage is TRBV5-4 and J usage is TRBJ2-5; TRBD2 is a possible D gene (5 bases). The length of the CDR3 is 14 residues. CDR1 is SGHNT and CDR2 is YYREEE in the germline V gene (reference sequence). V shed 3 bases and J shed 5 bases, with 14 bases lying between them. CDR3 region: CASSSGKAGETQYF. CDR3 DNA sequence: TGTGCCAGCAGCTCCGGGAAGGCCGGGGAGACCCAGTACTTC.

This clone came up a few times. CDR3 amino acids: CASSPLRVGGEKLFF. For the CDR3, the DNA is TGTGCCAGCTCACCCCTCAGGGTGGGAGGTGAAAAACTGTTTTTT. The V call is TRBV18, the J call TRBJ1-4, with a tentative D call TRBD1 (5 bases). Germline V gene lookup returns CDR1 KGHSH and CDR2 LQKENI. The CDR3 has 15 residues. Deletions cut 3 bases from V and 7 bases from J, with 15 bases between.

The V call is TRBV6-5, the J call TRBJ2-1; a possible D gene is TRBD2 (6 bases). Trimming pared 2 bases from V and 2 bases from J, leaving 10 bases between. The CDR3 runs to 15 residues. Germline-derived CDR1 and CDR2 are MNHEY and SVGAGI. CDR3 coding DNA: TGTGCCAGCAGTTACGATGCGGGACCCTACAATGAGCAGTTCTTC. This sequence encodes CASSYDAGPYNEQFF.

This chain joins TRBV5-5 and TRBJ2-3; D possibly corresponds to TRBD2 (5 bases). CDR1 is SGHKS and CDR2 is YYEKEE in the germline V gene (reference sequence). This CDR3 is built from 15 residues. V lost 2 bases and J lost 3, with 13 bases in between. The CDR3 loop is CASSLSGIGTDTQYF. CDR3 in DNA: TGTGCCAGCAGCTTATCGGGAATAGGGACAGATACGCAGTATTTT.

This clone showed up just once. This chain joins TRBV7-8 and TRBJ1-5, with a tentative D call TRBD1 (5 bases). The V gene lost 5 bases and the J gene lost 6 bases, with 17 bases spanning the gap. CDR3 length: 15 amino acids. CDR1 is SGHVS and CDR2 is FQNEAQ in the germline V gene. The CDR3 DNA is TGTGCCAGCAGCCAAGGGATAGGGGCGGGTCAGCCCCAGCATTTT. It codes for CASSQGIGAGQPQHF.

The genes are TRBV5-1 and TRBJ1-2; 8 bases fit TRBD1. The CDR3 spans 14 residues. Germline CDR1 is SGHRS and CDR2 is YFSETQ. V gave up 4 bases and J gave up 2 bases; unmatched junction bases: 4. The CDR3 region is CASSLGQGNYGYTF. The DNA for the CDR3 is TGCGCCAGCAGCCTTGGACAGGGCAACTATGGCTACACCTTC.

This clone was seen only once. The gene calls are TRBV5-1 and TRBJ1-4, with 7 nucleotides matching TRBD1. Germline V gene lookup returns CDR1 SGHRS and CDR2 YFSETQ. V lost 2 bases and J lost 0; bases outside the gene matches: 1. CDR3 size: 15 residues. DNA for the CDR3: TGCGCCAGCAGCTTCGGGACAGCAACTAATGAAAAACTGTTTTTT. Protein product: CASSFGTATNEKLFF.

V and J are TRBV18 and TRBJ2-7, with TRBD1 identical over 8 bases. The CDR3 contains 13 residues. Germline V CDR1 and CDR2: KGHSH, LQKENI. V gave up 5 bases and J gave up 6 bases; unmatched junction bases: 6. CDR3 protein: CASSGQGRREQYF. The CDR3 bases are TGTGCCAGCTCAGGACAGGGTAGGCGCGAGCAGTACTTC.

In this sample, this clone turned up a few times. This sample also contains other DNA sequences that code for the same CDR3. The chain carries TRBV28 and TRBJ2-7; D is unclear. With 2 bases removed from V and 2 bases from J, the gap between germline ends came to 4 bases. Per the germline V gene, CDR1 is MDHEN and CDR2 is SYDVKM. The CDR3 is 12 residues long. For the CDR3, the DNA is TGTGCCAGCAGTTTACGGGCCTACGAGCAGTACTTC. Its translation is CASSLRAYEQYF.

This clone has only a few counts. The chain joins TRBV11-2 to TRBJ2-5, with 7 bases identical to TRBD1. V shed 1 base and J 1 base; nucleotides not matched to a gene: 6. Germline V gene data show CDR1 as SGHAT and CDR2 as FQNNGV. This CDR3 comprises 16 residues. CDR3 loop: CASSLGQWDSQETQYF. In DNA form, the CDR3 reads TGTGCCAGCAGCTTAGGCCAATGGGACAGCCAAGAGACCCAGTACTTC.

The rearrangement links TRBV4-3 to TRBJ2-7; the D gene could be TRBD1 or TRBD2 (7 bases each). Trimming shortened V by 4 bases and J by 5 bases, and 21 bases separated the two germline ends. CDR3 length: 16 residues. Germline CDR1 reads LGHNA; CDR2 reads YSLEER. This chain's CDR3 is CASSLNPSGGEDEQYF. The CDR3 DNA is TGCGCCAGCAGCCTAAACCCCTCAGGGGGGGAGGACGAGCAGTACTTC.

CDR3 amino acids: CASSDGTGPYSPLHF. CDR3 nucleotides: TGTGCCAGCAGTGACGGAACCGGCCCTTATTCACCCCTCCACTTT. The chain couples TRBV27 to TRBJ1-6, with unresolved D. CDR3 length equals 15 residues. The germline gives CDR1 MNHEY, CDR2 SMNVEV (reference sequence). Between the trimmed V and J ends, which lost 5 bases and 8 bases, there was a span of 16 bases.

The V call is TRBV4-3, the J call TRBJ2-2; 7 nucleotides agree with TRBD2. The V and J ends lost 0 bases and 0 bases, in that order; junction bases with no gene match: 16. This CDR3 is built from 21 residues. The germline V gene has CDR1 LGHNA and CDR2 YSLEER. DNA of the CDR3: TGCGCCAGCAGCCAAGATGGGAGTAGCCATTGGGAGGGCTCGAACACCGGGGAGCTGTTTTTT. Translation: CASSQDGSSHWEGSNTGELFF.